A single T cell receptor (beta chain) is shown here with its context. This clone came up once. It lacks a known antigen. No much larger clonotype is one base removed from it; base qualities were not supplied. The data derive from a study of shared clonotypes between healthy human individuals (dated by TCRdb to between 2020 and 2021). Study-wide context: A couple of women and a few men aged 18 to 49 years were included in the cohort. Libraries were prepared and TCR repertoires were sequenced by different laboratories using diverse techniques, in order to increase sequencing depth and limit assay-specific biases. Each donor's leukapheresis produced roughly between roughly 0.85 and 9 billion PBMCs. To estimate repertoire size and how much clonotype sharing occurs between individuals, the study deeply sequenced the blood TCR repertoires of about 5 healthy adults. For each donor, CD4 naive and CD4 memory were each given three plates, CD8 naive was given two plates, and CD8 memory was given one plate. The investigation overall reported the following: Rarefaction of sorted-subset datasets indicated incomplete sequencing despite the large sequencing depth. Sharing across several donors was observed for approximately 5% of naive CD4, under 4% of naive CD8, over 2% of memory CD4, and roughly 0.4% of memory CD8 clonotypes. Sampling was limited to blood, and TCR repertoires in tissue likely differ from TCR repertoires in blood. Compared with non-shared clonotypes, the clonotypes found in all four sorted-subset donors had higher generation probabilities. Because the study included only a small number of donors, the genetic and exposure-history diversity represented was limited. Based on pairwise subsampling, the degree of clonotype sharing among donors was expected to be affected by sequencing depth. Naive subsets generally had larger estimated clonotype richness than memory subsets did.

Using the deep immunoSEQ assay, multiplex PCR amplified TCR CDR3 regions from genomic DNA. Extracted genomic DNA from each cell subset was spread evenly across all wells of several immunoSEQ 96-well plates, with each plate serving as a replicate. For sorted subsets, each replicate PCR was loaded with around 200 ng genomic DNA, equivalent to approximately 33,000 T cell genomes. The purified libraries were quantified using a Qubit 3.0 fluorometer, sized with a Bioanalyzer 2100, and then quantified again using the KAPA Library Quantification kit. Each immunoSEQ 96-well plate was sequenced on its own single-read 150-cycle Illumina NextSeq 550 flow cell. Per the original workflow: Because only junctional sequences without quality scores were contained in the immunoSEQ output, filtering matching that applied to full-length reads could not be performed. To assign V/J genes and CDR3, sequences were annotated using PyIR, a Python wrapper for IgBLAST v1.9, with IMGT germline references. Reads with weak V/J assignments (E-value above 1e-6), missing CDR3, stop codons, out-of-frame junctions, or ambiguous translated residues were removed. V3J clonotypes were defined as sequences sharing the same inferred V gene, J gene, and CDR3 amino acid sequence. Percentage overlap between repertoires was computed as shared unique clonotypes divided by the size of the smaller repertoire. Richness of each repertoire was evaluated using RTK rarefaction, the Chao1 estimator, and Recon v2.1 estimates of unobserved clonotypes. OLGA was used to compute generation probabilities for all TCRbeta clonotypes that the gDNA method yielded from a handful of donors. Here the immuneACCESS table is served through TCRdb, limited to in-frame sequences with V and J called. Missing clones are a known gap in these copies; in checked studies unresolved V genes cover under half, and the rest lacks a known reason. The V and J calls and clone size come from that table; D and trimming were worked out from the DNA. The sample records 980,000 or so clones, 60% to 85% of which are singletons. About 1.5% of the sample lies in the top ten.

CDR1 and CDR2 are read off the germline V gene (reference sequence) as SGHNT and YYREEE. Trimming removed 3 bases from V and 5 bases from J; the gene matches leave 7 bases unexplained. The CDR3 starts with the cysteine, ends with the phenylalanine, and has 15 residues. The only DNA kept is the CDR3, 45 bases in frame from the first base. The donors were healthy, HIV-negative adults with no recently reported acute infections or vaccinations. All donors were Caucasian adults living in Nashville, Tennessee, USA. CD4+ T cells were enriched by magnetic negative selection; naive cells were then positively selected on CD45RA, and the negative fraction formed the memory subset. After blood collection by leukapheresis, PBMCs were isolated using Ficoll-Histopaque density gradient centrifugation and then cryopreserved in the vapor phase of liquid nitrogen. Analytical flow cytometry was used to check the purity and quantity of each magnetically sorted T cell population. Genomic DNA was isolated from every sorted fraction and measured by UV absorbance on a Nanodrop 2000c.

The sequenced material came from memory CD4+ T cells sorted from blood. This specimen's cell subset or site label, per the study, means: CD45RA-negative fraction. The source of this sequence is a man between 18 and 29 years old in good health. In this chain, TRBV5-4 is recombined with TRBJ2-2, with 7 bases matching TRBD1. The CDR3 reads CASSSRQGGTGELFF. DNA sequence: TGTGCCAGCAGCTCCCGACAGGGCGGTACCGGGGAGCTGTTTTTT.